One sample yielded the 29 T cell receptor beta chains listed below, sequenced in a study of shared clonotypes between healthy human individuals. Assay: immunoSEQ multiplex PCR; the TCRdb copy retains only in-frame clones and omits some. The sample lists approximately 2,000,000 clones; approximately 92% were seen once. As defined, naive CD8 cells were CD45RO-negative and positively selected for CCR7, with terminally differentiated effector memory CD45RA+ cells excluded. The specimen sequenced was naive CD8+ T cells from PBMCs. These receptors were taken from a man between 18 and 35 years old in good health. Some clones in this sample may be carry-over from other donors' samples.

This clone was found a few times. In DNA form, the CDR3 reads TGTGCCAGCATTAAACAGGGAGGCACTGAAGCTTTCTTT. Amino acids: CASIKQGGTEAFF. V and J are TRBV6-6 and TRBJ1-1; D may be TRBD1 (6 bases). Trimming took 7 bases from V and 4 from J, leaving 13 bases between them. The CDR3 totals 13 residues. The germline V gene has CDR1 MNHNY and CDR2 SVGAGI (reference sequence).

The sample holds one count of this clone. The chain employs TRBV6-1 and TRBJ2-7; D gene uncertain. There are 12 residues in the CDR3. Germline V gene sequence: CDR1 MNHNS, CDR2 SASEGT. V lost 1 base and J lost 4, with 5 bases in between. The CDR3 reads CASSEGLYEQYF. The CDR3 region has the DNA TGTGCCAGCAGTGAAGGATTGTACGAGCAGTACTTC.

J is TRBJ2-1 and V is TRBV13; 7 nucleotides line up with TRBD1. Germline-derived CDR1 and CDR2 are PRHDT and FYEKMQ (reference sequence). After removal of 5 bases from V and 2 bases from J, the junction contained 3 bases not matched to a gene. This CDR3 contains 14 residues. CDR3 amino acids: CASSPGQAYNEQFF. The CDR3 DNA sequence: TGTGCCAGCAGCCCCGGACAGGCCTACAATGAGCAGTTCTTC.

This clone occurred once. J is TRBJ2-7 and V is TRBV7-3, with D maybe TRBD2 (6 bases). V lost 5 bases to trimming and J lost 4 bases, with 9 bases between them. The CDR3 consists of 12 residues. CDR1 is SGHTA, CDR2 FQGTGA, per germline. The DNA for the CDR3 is TGTGCCAGCAGCCCCGGGACTTACGAGCAGTACTTC. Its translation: CASSPGTYEQYF.

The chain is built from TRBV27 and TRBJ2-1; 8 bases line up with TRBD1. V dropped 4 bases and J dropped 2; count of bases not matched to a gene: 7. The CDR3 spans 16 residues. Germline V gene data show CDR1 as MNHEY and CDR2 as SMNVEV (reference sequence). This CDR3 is CASSSIRGRAYNEQFF. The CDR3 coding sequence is TGTGCCAGCAGTTCGATCAGGGGGCGCGCCTACAATGAGCAGTTCTTC.

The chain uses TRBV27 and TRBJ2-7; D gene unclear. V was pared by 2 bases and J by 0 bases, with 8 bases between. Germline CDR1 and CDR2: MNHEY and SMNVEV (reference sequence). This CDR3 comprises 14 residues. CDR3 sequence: CASSLVRNSYEQYF. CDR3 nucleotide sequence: TGTGCCAGCAGTTTAGTACGGAACTCCTACGAGCAGTACTTC.

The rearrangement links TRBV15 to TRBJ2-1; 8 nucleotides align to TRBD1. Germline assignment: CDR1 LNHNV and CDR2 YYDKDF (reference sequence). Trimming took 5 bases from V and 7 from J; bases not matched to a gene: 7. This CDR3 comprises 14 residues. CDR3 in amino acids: CATSGPDRENEQFF. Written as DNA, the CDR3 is TGTGCCACCAGCGGGCCGGACAGGGAGAATGAGCAGTTCTTC.

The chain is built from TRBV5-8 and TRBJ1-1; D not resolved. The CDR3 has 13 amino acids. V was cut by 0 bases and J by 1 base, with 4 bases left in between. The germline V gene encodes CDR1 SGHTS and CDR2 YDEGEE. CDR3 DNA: TGTGCCAGCAGCTTGGTCACGAACACTGAAGCTTTCTTT. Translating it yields CASSLVTNTEAFF.

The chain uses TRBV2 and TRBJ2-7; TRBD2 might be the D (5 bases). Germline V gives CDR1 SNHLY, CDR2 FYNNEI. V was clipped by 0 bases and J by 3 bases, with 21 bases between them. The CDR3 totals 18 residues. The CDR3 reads CASSEAHNLDSVGYEQYF. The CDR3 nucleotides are TGTGCCAGCAGTGAAGCGCATAATTTGGACTCTGTCGGCTACGAGCAGTACTTC.

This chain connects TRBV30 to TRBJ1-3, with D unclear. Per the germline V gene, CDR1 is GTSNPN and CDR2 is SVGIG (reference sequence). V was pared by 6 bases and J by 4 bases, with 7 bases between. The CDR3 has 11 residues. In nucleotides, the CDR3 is TGTGCCTGTCCCGCCGGAAACACCATATATTTT. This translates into CACPAGNTIYF.

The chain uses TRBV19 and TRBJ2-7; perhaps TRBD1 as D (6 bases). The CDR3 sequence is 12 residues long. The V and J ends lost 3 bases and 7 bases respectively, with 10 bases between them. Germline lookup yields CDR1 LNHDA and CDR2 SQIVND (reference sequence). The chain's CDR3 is CASSMGQGEQYF. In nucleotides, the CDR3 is TGTGCCAGTAGTATGGGGCAGGGGGAGCAGTACTTC.

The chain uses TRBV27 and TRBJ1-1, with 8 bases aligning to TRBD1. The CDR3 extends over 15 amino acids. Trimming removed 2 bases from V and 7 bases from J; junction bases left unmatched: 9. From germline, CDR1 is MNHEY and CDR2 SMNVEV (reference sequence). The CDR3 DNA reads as TGTGCCAGCAGTTTAACCAGGGGGCGAGTTGGTGAAGCTTTCTTT. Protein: CASSLTRGRVGEAFF.

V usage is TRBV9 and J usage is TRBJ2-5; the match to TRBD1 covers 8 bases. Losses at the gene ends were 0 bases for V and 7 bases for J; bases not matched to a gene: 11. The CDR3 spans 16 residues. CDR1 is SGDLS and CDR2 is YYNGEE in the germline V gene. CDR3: CASSVVPQGAMGTQYF. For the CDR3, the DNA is TGTGCCAGCAGCGTAGTTCCCCAGGGGGCCATGGGGACCCAGTACTTC.

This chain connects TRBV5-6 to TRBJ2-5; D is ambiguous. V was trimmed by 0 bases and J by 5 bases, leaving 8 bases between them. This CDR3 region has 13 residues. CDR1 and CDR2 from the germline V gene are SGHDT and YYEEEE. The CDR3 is CASSLDSSETQYF. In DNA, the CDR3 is TGTGCCAGCAGCTTGGATTCGTCGGAGACCCAGTACTTC.

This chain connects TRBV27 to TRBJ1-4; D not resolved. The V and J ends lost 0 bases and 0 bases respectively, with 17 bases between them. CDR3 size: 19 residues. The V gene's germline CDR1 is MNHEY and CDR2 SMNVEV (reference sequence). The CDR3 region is CASSLSFEGRWSTNEKLFF. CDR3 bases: TGTGCCAGCAGTTTATCATTTGAAGGGCGTTGGTCAACTAATGAAAAACTGTTTTTT.

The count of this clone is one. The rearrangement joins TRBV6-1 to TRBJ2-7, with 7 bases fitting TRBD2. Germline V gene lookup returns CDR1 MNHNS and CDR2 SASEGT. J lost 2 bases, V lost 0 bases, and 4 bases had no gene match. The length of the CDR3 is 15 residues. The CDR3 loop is CASSEAASGTYEQYF. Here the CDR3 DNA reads TGTGCCAGCAGTGAAGCCGCTAGCGGCACCTACGAGCAGTACTTC.

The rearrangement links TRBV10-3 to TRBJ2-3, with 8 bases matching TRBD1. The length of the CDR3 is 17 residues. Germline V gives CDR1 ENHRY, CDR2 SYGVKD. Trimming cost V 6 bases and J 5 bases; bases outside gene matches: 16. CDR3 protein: CAISPGTGGEFGDTQYF. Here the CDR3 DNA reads TGTGCCATCAGCCCCGGGACAGGAGGGGAATTTGGAGATACGCAGTATTTT.

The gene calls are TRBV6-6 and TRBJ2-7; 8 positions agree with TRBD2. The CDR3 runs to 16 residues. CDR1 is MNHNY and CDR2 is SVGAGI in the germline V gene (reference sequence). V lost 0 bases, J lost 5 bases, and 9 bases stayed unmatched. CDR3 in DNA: TGTGCCAGCAGTTACTCACTAGCGGAGGGACCTGACGAGCAGTACTTC. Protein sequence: CASSYSLAEGPDEQYF.

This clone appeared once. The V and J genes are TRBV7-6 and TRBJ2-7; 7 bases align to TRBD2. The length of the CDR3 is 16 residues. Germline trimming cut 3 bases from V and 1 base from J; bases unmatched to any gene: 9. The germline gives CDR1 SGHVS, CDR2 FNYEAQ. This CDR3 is CASSFKGAGESYEQYF. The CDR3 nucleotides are TGTGCCAGCAGCTTTAAAGGGGCGGGGGAGTCCTACGAGCAGTACTTC.

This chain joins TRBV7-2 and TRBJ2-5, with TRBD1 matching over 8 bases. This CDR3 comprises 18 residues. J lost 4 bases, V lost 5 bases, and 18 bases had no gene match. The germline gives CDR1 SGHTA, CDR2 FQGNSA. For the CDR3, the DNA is TGTGCCAGCAGCCCTCCTTGGTTCGGGCAGGGGGCAAGAGAGACCCAGTACTTC. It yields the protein CASSPPWFGQGARETQYF. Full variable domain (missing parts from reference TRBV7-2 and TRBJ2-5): GAGVSQSPSNKVTEKGKDVELRCDPISGHTALYWYRQSLGQGLEFLIYFQGNSAPDKSGLPSDRFSAERTGGSVSTLTIQRTQQEDSAVYLCASSPPWFGQGARETQYFGPGTRLLVL.

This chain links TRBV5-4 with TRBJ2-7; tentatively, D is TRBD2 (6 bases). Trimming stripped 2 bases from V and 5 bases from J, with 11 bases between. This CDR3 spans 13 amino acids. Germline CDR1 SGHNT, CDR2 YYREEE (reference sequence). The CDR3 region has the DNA TGTGCCAGCAGCTTTGTAGGGGAGGACGAGCAGTACTTC. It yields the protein CASSFVGEDEQYF.

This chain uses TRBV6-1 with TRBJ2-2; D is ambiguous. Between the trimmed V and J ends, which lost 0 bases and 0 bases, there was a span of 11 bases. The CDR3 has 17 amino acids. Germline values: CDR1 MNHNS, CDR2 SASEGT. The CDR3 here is CASSEAVSDTNTGELFF. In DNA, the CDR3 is TGTGCCAGCAGTGAAGCGGTGTCAGATACGAACACCGGGGAGCTGTTTTTT.

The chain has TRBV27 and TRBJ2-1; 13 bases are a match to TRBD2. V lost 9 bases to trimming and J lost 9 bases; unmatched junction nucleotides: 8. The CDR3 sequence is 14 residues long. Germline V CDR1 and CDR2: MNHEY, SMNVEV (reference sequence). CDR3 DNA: TGTGCCAGTTTTACTAGCGGGAGGGGTGGTGAGCAGTTCTTC. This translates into CASFTSGRGGEQFF.

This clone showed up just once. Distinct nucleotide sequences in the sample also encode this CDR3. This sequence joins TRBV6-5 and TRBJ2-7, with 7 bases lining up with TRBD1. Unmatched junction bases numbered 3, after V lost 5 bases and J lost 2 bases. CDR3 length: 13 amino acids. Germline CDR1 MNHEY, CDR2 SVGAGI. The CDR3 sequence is CASSPDRAYEQYF. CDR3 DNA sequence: TGTGCCAGCAGTCCCGACAGGGCCTACGAGCAGTACTTC.

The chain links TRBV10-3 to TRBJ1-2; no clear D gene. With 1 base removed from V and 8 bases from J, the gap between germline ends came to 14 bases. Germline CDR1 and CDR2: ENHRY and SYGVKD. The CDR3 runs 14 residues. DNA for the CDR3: TGTGCCATCAGTGAGTTTGGGCTCAATGACGGCTACACCTTC. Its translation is CAISEFGLNDGYTF.

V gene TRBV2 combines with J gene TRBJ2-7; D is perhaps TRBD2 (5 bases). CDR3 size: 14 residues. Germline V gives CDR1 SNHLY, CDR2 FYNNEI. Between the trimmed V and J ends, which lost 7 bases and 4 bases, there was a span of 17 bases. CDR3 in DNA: TGTGCCAGCACCTCGGACTGGCAAACTTACGAGCAGTACTTC. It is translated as CASTSDWQTYEQYF.

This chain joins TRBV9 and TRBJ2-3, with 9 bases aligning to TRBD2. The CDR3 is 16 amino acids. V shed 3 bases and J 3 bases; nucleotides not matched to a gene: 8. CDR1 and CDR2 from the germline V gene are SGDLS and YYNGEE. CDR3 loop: CASSASTSGSTDTQYF. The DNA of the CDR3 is TGTGCCAGCAGCGCCTCGACTAGCGGTAGTACAGATACGCAGTATTTT. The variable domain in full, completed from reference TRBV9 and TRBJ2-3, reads DSGVTQTPKHLITATGQRVTLRCSPRSGDLSVYWYQQSLDQGLQFLIQYYNGEERAKGNILERFSAQQFPDLHSELNLSSLELGDSALYFCASSASTSGSTDTQYFGPGTRLTVL.

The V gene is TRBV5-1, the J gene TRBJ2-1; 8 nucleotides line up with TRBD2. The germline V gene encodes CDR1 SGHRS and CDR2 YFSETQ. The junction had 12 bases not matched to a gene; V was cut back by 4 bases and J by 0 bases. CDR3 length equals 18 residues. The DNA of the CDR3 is TGCGCCAGCAGCCCGGGAGCGGGAGCAGTAAGCTCCTACAATGAGCAGTTCTTC. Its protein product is CASSPGAGAVSSYNEQFF.

In nucleotides, the CDR3 is TGTGCCAGCAGCTTGGAGGGACGAACAAACGAGCAGTACTTC. Its protein is CASSLEGRTNEQYF. The chain combines TRBV5-4 with TRBJ2-7; D is tentatively TRBD1 or TRBD2 (5 bases each). Germline CDR1 reads SGHNT; CDR2 reads YYREEE (reference sequence). CDR3 size: 14 residues. Trimming removed 0 bases at V and 5 bases at J, with 12 bases between.